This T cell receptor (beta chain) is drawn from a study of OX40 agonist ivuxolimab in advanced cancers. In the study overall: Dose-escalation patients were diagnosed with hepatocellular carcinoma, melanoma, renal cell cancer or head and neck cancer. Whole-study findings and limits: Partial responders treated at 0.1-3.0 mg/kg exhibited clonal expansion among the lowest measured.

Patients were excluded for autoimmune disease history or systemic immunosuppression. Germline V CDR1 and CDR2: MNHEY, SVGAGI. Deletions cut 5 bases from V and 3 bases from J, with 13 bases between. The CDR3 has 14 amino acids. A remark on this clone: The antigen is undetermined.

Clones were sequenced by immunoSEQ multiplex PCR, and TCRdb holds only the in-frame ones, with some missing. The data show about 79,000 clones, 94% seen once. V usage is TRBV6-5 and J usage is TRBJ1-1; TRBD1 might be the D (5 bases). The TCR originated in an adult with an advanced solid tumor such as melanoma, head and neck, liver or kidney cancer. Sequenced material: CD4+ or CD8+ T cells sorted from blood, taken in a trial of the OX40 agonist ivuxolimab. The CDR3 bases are TGTGCCAGCAGTCCCCCAGGGAGGGACACTGAAGCTTTCTTT. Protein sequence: CASSPPGRDTEAFF.